Following are 11 T cell receptor beta chains from one sample sequenced in a study of shared clonotypes between healthy human individuals (dated by TCRdb to the early 2020s). The library was generated by the immunoSEQ multiplex PCR assay. TCRdb obtained this table from immuneACCESS and retained in-frame rearrangements with V and J assigned. These tables miss some clones; where compared with another copy, unresolved V genes account for less than half of the shortfall, and the remainder is unexplained. For this sample there are 600,000 to 700,000 clones; about three quarters appear just once. The ten biggest clones cover around 1.8% of the sample. Sequencing used memory CD4+ T cells sorted from blood. According to the study, the label for this sample's cell subset or site signals: CD45RA-negative fraction. These receptor sequences come from a woman aged 30 to 39 in good health.

The V gene is TRBV10-3, the J gene TRBJ2-2; possible D gene TRBD1, 5 bases. The ends were cut back, 3 bases at V and 5 bases at J, with 13 bases in the middle. Looked up from germline, CDR1 is ENHRY and CDR2 is SYGVKD. The CDR3 length is 15 residues. The CDR3 spells CAISERGSETGELFF. The DNA for the CDR3 is TGTGCCATCAGTGAAAGGGGTTCGGAAACCGGGGAGCTGTTTTTT.

The rearrangement joins TRBV19 to TRBJ2-1; D remains ambiguous. This CDR3 comprises 13 residues. With 5 bases removed from V and 7 bases from J, the gap between germline ends came to 12 bases. Germline CDR1 LNHDA, CDR2 SQIVND (reference sequence). The CDR3 protein is CASSPPSGNEQFF. Here the CDR3 DNA reads TGTGCCAGTAGTCCACCCTCCGGGAATGAGCAGTTCTTC.

V usage is TRBV20-1 and J usage is TRBJ2-1, with 8 bases matching TRBD2. Germline V gene data show CDR1 as DFQATT and CDR2 as SNEGSKA (reference sequence). The trim removed 4 bases at V and 14 bases at J, leaving 7 bases unmatched. The CDR3 contains 11 residues. Here the CDR3 reads CSAKARGLEFF. The CDR3 nucleotides read TGCAGTGCTAAAGCTCGGGGACTAGAGTTCTTC.

The chain uses TRBV6-1 and TRBJ2-5; D unresolved. CDR1 and CDR2 (germline): MNHNS, SASEGT. The CDR3 sequence is 14 residues long. The germline V and J ends were trimmed by 5 bases and 2 bases, with 12 bases remaining between them. The DNA of the CDR3 is TGTGCCAGCAGTCAAAATGGGGAACAAGAGACCCAGTACTTC. It codes for CASSQNGEQETQYF.

The chain recombines TRBV7-7 with TRBJ2-5; TRBD2 aligns across 9 bases. The V gene end was trimmed by 5 bases and the J gene end by 2 bases; junction bases not matched to a gene: 6. CDR3 size: 15 residues. The germline V gene has CDR1 SSHAT and CDR2 FNYEAQ (reference sequence). The CDR3 loop reads CASSPGAGGQETQYF. The CDR3 nucleotides read TGTGCCAGCAGCCCCGGGGCGGGAGGGCAAGAGACCCAGTACTTC.

The chain is built from TRBV5-1 and TRBJ2-7; 7 positions match TRBD1. Trimming took 0 bases from V and 5 from J; bases not matched to a gene: 5. CDR3 length: 14 amino acids. Germline-derived CDR1 and CDR2 are SGHRS and YFSETQ. This CDR3 reads CASSLDRGAHEQYF. The CDR3 region has the DNA TGCGCCAGCAGCTTGGACAGGGGTGCGCACGAGCAGTACTTC.

The V and J genes are TRBV28 and TRBJ1-3; D uncertain. The V gene's germline CDR1 is MDHEN and CDR2 SYDVKM. This CDR3 region has 13 residues. The V and J ends lost 6 bases and 8 bases respectively, with 14 bases between them. CDR3 nucleotides: TGTGCCAGCAGCCTTCAGTCGCGGGACACCATATATTTT. Translation: CASSLQSRDTIYF.

This clone was found a few times. The chain has TRBV27 and TRBJ2-1; D is undetermined. From germline, CDR1 is MNHEY and CDR2 SMNVEV (reference sequence). Trimming removed 8 bases from V and 4 bases from J, with 9 bases in between. The CDR3 loop spans 12 amino acids. CDR3 bases: TGTGCCAGCTGGATGAGGTACAATGAGCAGTTCTTC. Protein: CASWMRYNEQFF.

The V call is TRBV10-1, the J call TRBJ2-7; TRBD2 might be the D (6 bases). In germline, CDR1 is WNHNN, CDR2 SYGVQD (reference sequence). Trimming removed 5 bases at V and 2 bases at J, with 13 bases between. This CDR3 spans 14 amino acids. In DNA form, the CDR3 reads TGCGCCAGCAGTCTCGGGAGTCCCCCCTACGAGCAGTACTTC. This gives the protein CASSLGSPPYEQYF.

The chain joins TRBV5-1 to TRBJ1-5, with D possibly matching TRBD1 (5 bases). The germline CDR1 and CDR2 sequences are SGHRS and YFSETQ. Trimming removed 4 bases from V and 2 bases from J, with 13 bases in between. The CDR3 runs 15 residues. The CDR3 coding sequence is TGCGCCAGCAGCCCAGGGACGGTGGGCAATCAGCCCCAGCATTTT. Translated: CASSPGTVGNQPQHF.

The chain recombines TRBV7-2 with TRBJ1-1; 7 bases are shared with TRBD1. Per the germline V gene, CDR1 is SGHTA and CDR2 is FQGNSA. The CDR3 is 13 amino acids. Unmatched junction bases numbered 2, after V lost 0 bases and J lost 7 bases. The CDR3 loop reads CASSLAGQLEAFF. In DNA form, the CDR3 reads TGTGCCAGCAGCTTAGCGGGACAGCTTGAAGCTTTCTTT.